The 8 T cell receptor beta chains listed next were all sequenced from one sample in a study of T-cell reconstitution after alpha-beta-depleted transplantation in children. Unique molecular identifiers were used to barcode this TCRbeta library. TCRdb recomputed calls from the PCR reads with MiXCR, one row per CDR3 protein. The sample shows 250,000 to 300,000 distinct CDR3 sequences, approximately 9.6% of them seen only once. This material consisted of PBMCs from the stem cell graft donor, taken from the stem cell graft. The receptors come from a human donor who donated a stem cell graft to a child with SCID.

This clonotype was picked up a small number of times. This chain links TRBV5-6 with TRBJ2-2, with D possibly being TRBD2 (6 bases). Trimming left V 0 bases short and J 3 bases short, with 12 bases between. CDR1 and CDR2 (germline): SGHDT, YYEEEE. CDR3 length equals 16 residues. Here the CDR3 DNA reads TGTGCCAGCAGCTTGGCCAGCGGGCGATACACCGGGGAGCTGTTTTTT. Encoded protein: CASSLASGRYTGELFF.

This chain joins TRBV10-3 and TRBJ1-2; 8 positions match TRBD1. CDR1 is ENHRY and CDR2 is SYGVKD in the germline V gene. The V gene end was trimmed by 3 bases and the J gene end by 7 bases; junction bases not matched to a gene: 7. The CDR3 is 14 amino acids. CDR3 bases: TGTGCCATCAGTGACTTAGGACAGGGAGGTGGCTACACCTTC. It is translated as CAISDLGQGGGYTF.

The chain couples TRBV7-9 to TRBJ2-1, with TRBD1 identical over 7 bases. Germline assignment: CDR1 SEHNR and CDR2 FQNEAQ (reference sequence). The length of the CDR3 is 13 residues. V trimming: 5 bases; J trimming: 10 bases; junction bases outside the gene matches: 8. The CDR3 sequence is CASSERQGHEQFF. The CDR3 coding sequence is TGTGCCAGCAGCGAAAGACAGGGTCACGAGCAGTTCTTC.

In this sample, this clonotype turned up a few times. The V gene is TRBV7-8, the J gene TRBJ1-2; no clear D gene. The V end was cut by 4 bases, the J end by 8 bases, with 14 bases between. This CDR3 is built from 13 residues. The germline gives CDR1 SGHVS, CDR2 FQNEAQ. The CDR3 sequence: CASSSVGSNGYTF. CDR3 DNA: TGTGCCAGCAGCTCCGTTGGGAGTAACGGCTACACCTTC.

The genes are TRBV3-1 and TRBJ2-1; D possibly corresponds to TRBD2 (5 bases). This CDR3 has 17 amino acids. The V gene's germline CDR1 is LGHDT and CDR2 YNNKEL (reference sequence). Deletions cut 1 base from V and 6 bases from J, with 19 bases between. CDR3 DNA sequence: TGTGCCAGCAGCCAAGCTTGGAGGACTTACGCCGGCAATGAGCAGTTCTTC. Its translation: CASSQAWRTYAGNEQFF.

This chain links TRBV5-1 with TRBJ1-1; 9 bases map to TRBD1. The CDR3 totals 15 residues. Losses at the gene ends were 5 bases for V and 4 bases for J; bases not matched to a gene: 9. Germline assignment: CDR1 SGHRS and CDR2 YFSETQ. Written as DNA, the CDR3 is TGCGCCAGCAGAAACCGGGACAGGGATTCCACTGAAGCTTTCTTT. Protein: CASRNRDRDSTEAFF.

The chain combines TRBV7-9 with TRBJ1-2, with TRBD1 identical over 9 bases. The CDR3 sequence is 13 residues long. Germline CDR1 SEHNR, CDR2 FQNEAQ (reference sequence). The ends lost 7 bases at V and 3 bases at J; junction bases unmatched: 3. The CDR3 nucleotides are TGTGCCAGCACGGACAGGGGAGACTATGGCTACACCTTC. It yields the protein CASTDRGDYGYTF.

This clonotype showed up just a few times. CDR3 sequence: CASSVQRSSYEQYF. In nucleotides, the CDR3 is TGTGCCAGCAGTGTTCAGAGAAGTTCCTACGAGCAGTACTTC. The chain carries TRBV2 and TRBJ2-7; no firm D call. V was cut by 4 bases and J by 1 base, with 11 bases left in between. The germline gives CDR1 SNHLY, CDR2 FYNNEI. This CDR3 comprises 14 residues. The whole variable domain, remainder taken from reference TRBV2 and TRBJ2-7, is EPEVTQTPSHQVTQMGQEVILRCVPISNHLYFYWYRQILGQKVEFLVSFYNNEISEKSEIFDDQFSVERPDGSNFTLKIRSTKLEDSAMYFCASSVQRSSYEQYFGPGTRLTVT.